The rows below give T cell receptor beta chains drawn from one sample of a study of shared clonotypes between healthy human individuals. The repertoire was sequenced with immunoSEQ multiplex PCR; TCRdb's copy has only in-frame clones and lacks some. This sample carries about 2 million clones, about 95% of them seen once, and the ten largest clones take around 1.1%. The sequencing input was naive CD8+ T cells sorted from blood. These TCRs come from a man in his late teens or twenties in good health. Each CDR3 is given with its conserved first and last residue. A D gene is named only where the DNA matches it firmly. Size is omitted from some rows. Given values are once, few, many or a class for expanded clones.

j_gene,abundance,v_gene,d_gene,CDR3nt,CDR3aa
TRBJ2-5,once,TRBV7-2,NA,TGTGCCAGCAGCCCGGAGGCCCAAGAGACCCAGTACTTC,CASSPEAQETQYF
TRBJ2-7,NA,TRBV5-1,NA,TGCGCCAGCAGCTTGGGTTTCAGGGGGGACTACGAGCAGTACTTC,CASSLGFRGDYEQYF
TRBJ2-7,NA,TRBV4-1,NA,TGCGCCAGCAGCCCGCGCGAACTAGCAGGGTACGAGCAGTACTTC,CASSPRELAGYEQYF
TRBJ1-5,once,TRBV28,NA,TGTGCCAGCAGGAGACAGGCAACCTATCAGCCCCAGCATTTT,CASRRQATYQPQHF
TRBJ2-1,once,TRBV6-1,TRBD2,TGTGCCAGCAGTGAAGGCGGGGGGTATACTGAGCAGTTCTTC,CASSEGGGYTEQFF
TRBJ1-5,few,TRBV19,TRBD1,TGTGCCAGTAGTATTACAGGGGGCAATCAGCCCCAGCATTTT,CASSITGGNQPQHF
TRBJ1-2,NA,TRBV19,NA,TGTGCCATCAGATTTAACTATGGCTACACCTTC,CAIRFNYGYTF
TRBJ2-2,NA,TRBV27,TRBD2,TGTGCCAGCAGTTTAGGGACTACTTGGGCCGGGGAGCTGTTTTTT,CASSLGTTWAGELFF
TRBJ1-5,NA,TRBV30,NA,TGTGCCTGGGGCCAGGAAAATAGCAATCAGCCCCAGCATTTT,CAWGQENSNQPQHF
TRBJ1-3,NA,TRBV7-9,NA,TGTGCCAGCAGCGCCCGGTTAGGGGACACGCTCTCTGGAAACACCATATATTTT,CASSARLGDTLSGNTIYF
TRBJ2-7,NA,TRBV5-3,NA,TGTGCCAGAAGCTTGGGTCACGGGCGAAAGGGGGGCGAGCAGTACTTC,CARSLGHGRKGGEQYF
TRBJ2-6,NA,TRBV18,TRBD1,TGTGCCAGCTCACCGACGGACAGGAGGCCTGGGCTTGGGGCCAACGTCCTGACTTTC,CASSPTDRRPGLGANVLTF
TRBJ2-1,NA,TRBV5-1,TRBD2,TGCGCCAGCAGCCCGACTAGCAACAACAATGAGCAGTTCTTC,CASSPTSNNNEQFF
TRBJ2-7,NA,TRBV19,TRBD1,TGTGCCAGTAATTTTGGGACAGGGGCCCACGAGCAGTACTTC,CASNFGTGAHEQYF
TRBJ2-5,once,TRBV7-6,NA,TGTGCCAGCAGCTTAGAACCAGGGAAACAAGAGACCCAGTACTTC,CASSLEPGKQETQYF
TRBJ1-3,NA,TRBV30,NA,TGTGCCTGGAGTGTGGGGGATTCCATATATTTT,CAWSVGDSIYF
TRBJ2-1,NA,TRBV7-7,TRBD2,TGTGCTAGCAGCTTAAAACTAGCGGGAGCTGGATCAGTCAATGAGCAGTTCTTC,CASSLKLAGAGSVNEQFF
TRBJ2-7,once,TRBV21-1,NA,TGTGCCAGCAGCAAATGGACAGGAGGACAGGGGGCGCCGGACGAGCAGTACTTC,CASSKWTGGQGAPDEQYF
TRBJ1-6,once,TRBV19,NA,TGTGCCAGTAGCATATTTGGTAGCCGGGGTAAACGTTATTCACCCCTCCACTTT,CASSIFGSRGKRYSPLHF
TRBJ2-3,NA,TRBV7-9,NA,TGTGCCAGCAGCTTACCCGCTACCCCTCGCCATACGCAGTATTTT,CASSLPATPRHTQYF
TRBJ2-1,NA,TRBV7-8,NA,TGTGCCAGCAGCATCCTCGGAGCCTACAATGAGCAGTTCTTC,CASSILGAYNEQFF
TRBJ2-7,once,TRBV30,NA,TGTGCCTGGAGCTACGGCGGGACCTACGAGCAGTACTTC,CAWSYGGTYEQYF
TRBJ1-1,NA,TRBV2,TRBD1,TGTGCCAGCAGTACACGACAGGGCCTGAACACTGAAGCTTTCTTT,CASSTRQGLNTEAFF
TRBJ2-1,NA,TRBV10-3,NA,TGTGCCATCAGTGACAGCTCCTACAATGAGCAGTTCTTC,CAISDSSYNEQFF
TRBJ2-7,NA,TRBV5-6,NA,TGTGCCAGCAGCTTGGATTTAGACAAGCAGTACTTC,CASSLDLDKQYF
TRBJ2-7,NA,TRBV28,NA,TGTGCCAGCAAACCGCCAGGGGAAACCTACGAGCAGTACTTC,CASKPPGETYEQYF
TRBJ1-6,NA,TRBV2,NA,TGTGCCAGCAGTGATCCAGGGATGACACCCCTCCACTTT,CASSDPGMTPLHF
TRBJ2-1,NA,TRBV6-1,NA,TGTGCCAGCAGTGAATCTAGGGAGCAGTTCTTC,CASSESREQFF
TRBJ1-5,NA,TRBV19,NA,TGTGCCAGTAGTATTATTACAGGCAGCCCCAATCAGCCCCAGCATTTT,CASSIITGSPNQPQHF
TRBJ1-1,NA,TRBV5-1,NA,TGCGCCAGCAGCTCCTCCCAAGGGGTCAACACTGAAGCTTTCTTT,CASSSSQGVNTEAFF
TRBJ2-1,NA,TRBV5-1,TRBD2,TGCGCCAGCAGCTTGGTACATATTAGCGGGAGGGCCAGTGAGCAGTTCTTC,CASSLVHISGRASEQFF
TRBJ2-7,NA,TRBV4-1,NA,TGCGCCAGCAGCCCCCGGGACGTCGAGGGCTCCGAGCAGTACTTC,CASSPRDVEGSEQYF
TRBJ2-3,NA,TRBV11-3,NA,TGTGCCAGCAGCCCTCGGGGGAGTGATACGCAGTATTTT,CASSPRGSDTQYF
TRBJ1-2,NA,TRBV4-1,NA,TGCGCCAGCAGCCAAACAGGGACGGCCTATGGCTACACCTTC,CASSQTGTAYGYTF
TRBJ2-3,NA,TRBV7-9,TRBD2,TGTGCCAGCAGCGCTGCTAGCGGGAGAGGAACAGATACGCAGTATTTT,CASSAASGRGTDTQYF
TRBJ1-1,once,TRBV5-4,NA,TGTGCCAGCAGCTTGGGGATCAGCACTGAAGCTTTCTTT,CASSLGISTEAFF
TRBJ2-1,NA,TRBV7-8,NA,TGTGCCAGCAGCCCCACTAGGGGACATGTAGAGCAGTTCTTC,CASSPTRGHVEQFF
TRBJ1-1,NA,TRBV30,NA,TGTGCCTGGAGTGTACCGCTCACCGGGAACACTGAAGCTTTCTTT,CAWSVPLTGNTEAFF
TRBJ2-1,NA,TRBV6-5,TRBD2,TGTGCCAGCACCCCGGGAGGTATGGCCTACAATGAGCAGTTCTTC,CASTPGGMAYNEQFF
TRBJ2-7,NA,TRBV13,TRBD1,TGTGCCAGCAGCTCGGGACAGTCGAAGCACTACGAGCAGTACTTC,CASSSGQSKHYEQYF
TRBJ1-4,NA,TRBV28,NA,TGTGCCAGCAGTACCTACCTTGGTTCAACTAATGAAAAACTGTTTTTT,CASSTYLGSTNEKLFF
TRBJ2-5,NA,TRBV11-2,NA,TGTGCCAGCAGCCCCCCGGGTGGAGAGACCCAGTACTTC,CASSPPGGETQYF
TRBJ1-4,NA,TRBV9,NA,TGTGCCAGCAGCACCATAACAGGTGAAAAACTGTTTTTT,CASSTITGEKLFF
TRBJ2-7,NA,TRBV2,TRBD2,TGTGCCAGCAGTGAAGATGTTGCGGGAGCCGGCGAGCAGTACTTC,CASSEDVAGAGEQYF
TRBJ1-5,NA,TRBV6-1,NA,TGTGCCAGCAGTGAATTACGGGGCGCGGGTCAGCCCCAGCATTTT,CASSELRGAGQPQHF
TRBJ1-2,NA,TRBV30,NA,TGTGCCTGGAGTGCGCCTGGCATGTGGAACTATGGCTACACCTTC,CAWSAPGMWNYGYTF
TRBJ1-1,NA,TRBV10-2,NA,TGCGCCAGCAGTGAGTCGAGGACCTTCGGCACTGAAGCTTTCTTT,CASSESRTFGTEAFF
TRBJ2-1,NA,TRBV9,NA,TGTGCCAGCAGCGGTCCGGGAGCTAACAATGAGCAGTTCTTC,CASSGPGANNEQFF
TRBJ2-1,NA,TRBV6-1,TRBD2,TGTGCCAGCAGCTCCCTAACTAGCGTGGGATGGCCCGTCTTCTTC,CASSSLTSVGWPVFF
TRBJ1-2,NA,TRBV4-3,TRBD1,TGCGCCAGCAGTCCGGGACAGGGGTATGGCTACACCTTC,CASSPGQGYGYTF